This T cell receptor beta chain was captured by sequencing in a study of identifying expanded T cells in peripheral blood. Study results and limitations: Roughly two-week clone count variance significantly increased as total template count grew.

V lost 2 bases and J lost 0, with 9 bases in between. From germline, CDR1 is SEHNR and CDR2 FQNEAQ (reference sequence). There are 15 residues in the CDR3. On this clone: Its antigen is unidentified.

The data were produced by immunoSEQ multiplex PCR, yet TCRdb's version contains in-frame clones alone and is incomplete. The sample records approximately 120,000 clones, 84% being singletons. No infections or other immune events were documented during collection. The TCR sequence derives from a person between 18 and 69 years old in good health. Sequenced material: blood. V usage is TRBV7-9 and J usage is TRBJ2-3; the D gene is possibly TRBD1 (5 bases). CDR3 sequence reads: CASSLSAGSTDTQYF. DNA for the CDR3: TGTGCCAGCAGCTTATCCGCAGGGAGCACAGATACGCAGTATTTT.